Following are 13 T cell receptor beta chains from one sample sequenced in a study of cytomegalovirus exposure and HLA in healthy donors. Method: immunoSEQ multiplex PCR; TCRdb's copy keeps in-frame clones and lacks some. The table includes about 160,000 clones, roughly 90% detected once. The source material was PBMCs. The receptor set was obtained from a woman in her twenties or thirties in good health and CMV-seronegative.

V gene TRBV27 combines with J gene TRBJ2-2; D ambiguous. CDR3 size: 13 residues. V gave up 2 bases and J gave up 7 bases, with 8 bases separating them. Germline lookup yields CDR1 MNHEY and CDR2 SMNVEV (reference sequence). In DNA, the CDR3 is TGTGCCAGCAGTTTAGAGACCTACGGGGAGCTGTTTTTT. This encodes CASSLETYGELFF.

This chain's CDR3 is CASSYAGGTYNEQFF. As DNA, the CDR3 is TGTGCCAGCAGTTACGCGGGGGGAACCTACAATGAGCAGTTCTTC. The V call is TRBV6-5, the J call TRBJ2-1, with TRBD2 identical over 8 bases. Per germline, CDR1 MNHEY and CDR2 SVGAGI. V gave up 2 bases and J gave up 2 bases; unmatched junction bases: 2. The CDR3 is 15 residues long.

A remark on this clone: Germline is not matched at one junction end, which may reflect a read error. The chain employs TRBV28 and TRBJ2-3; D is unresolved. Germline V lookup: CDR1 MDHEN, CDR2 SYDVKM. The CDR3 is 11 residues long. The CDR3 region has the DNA TGTGCCAGCAGTTTGCCCCCAGACTGGTCTTTT. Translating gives CASSLPPDWSF.

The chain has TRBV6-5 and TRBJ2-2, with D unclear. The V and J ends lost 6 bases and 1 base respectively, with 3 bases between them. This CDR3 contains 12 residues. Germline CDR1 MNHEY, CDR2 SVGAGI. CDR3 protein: CASRMNTGELFF. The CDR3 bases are TGTGCCAGCAGGATGAACACCGGGGAGCTGTTTTTT.

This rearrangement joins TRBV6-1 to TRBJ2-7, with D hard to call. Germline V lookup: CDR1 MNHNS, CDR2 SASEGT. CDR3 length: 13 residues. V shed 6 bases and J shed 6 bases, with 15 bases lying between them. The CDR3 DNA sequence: TGTGCCAGCAGCAAAGGGCCGCCCCGCGAGCAGTACTTC. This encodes CASSKGPPREQYF.

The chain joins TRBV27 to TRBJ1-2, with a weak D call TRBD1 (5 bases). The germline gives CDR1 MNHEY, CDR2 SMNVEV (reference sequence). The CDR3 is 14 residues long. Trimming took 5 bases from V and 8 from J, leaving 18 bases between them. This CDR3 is CASSPYSGTEGYTF. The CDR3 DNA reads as TGTGCCAGCAGTCCTTACTCCGGGACGGAAGGCTACACCTTC.

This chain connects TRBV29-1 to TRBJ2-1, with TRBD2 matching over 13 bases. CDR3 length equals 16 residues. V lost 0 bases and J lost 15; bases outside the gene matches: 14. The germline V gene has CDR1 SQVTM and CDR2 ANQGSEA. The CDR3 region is CSVEDFGLAGADGVFF. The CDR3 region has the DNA TGCAGCGTTGAAGACTTCGGACTAGCGGGGGCTGACGGAGTGTTCTTC.

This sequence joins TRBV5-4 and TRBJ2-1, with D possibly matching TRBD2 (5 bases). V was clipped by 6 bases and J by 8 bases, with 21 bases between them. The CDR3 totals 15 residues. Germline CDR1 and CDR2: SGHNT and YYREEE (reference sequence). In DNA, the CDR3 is TGTGCCAGCACCCGCGCGGGTTTTGTTAACTATGAGCAGTTCTTC. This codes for CASTRAGFVNYEQFF. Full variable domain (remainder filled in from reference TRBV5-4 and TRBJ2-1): ETGVTQSPTHLIKTRGQQVTLRCSSQSGHNTVSWYQQALGQGPQFIFQYYREEENGRGNFPPRFSGLQFPNYSSELNVNALELDDSALYLCASTRAGFVNYEQFFGPGTRLTVL.

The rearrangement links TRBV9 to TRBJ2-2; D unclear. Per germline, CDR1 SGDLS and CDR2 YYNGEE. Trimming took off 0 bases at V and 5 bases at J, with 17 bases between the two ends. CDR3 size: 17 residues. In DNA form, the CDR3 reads TGTGCCAGCAGCGTAGAGGTTAGCCCGACTTCTACCGGGGAGCTGTTTTTT. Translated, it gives CASSVEVSPTSTGELFF.

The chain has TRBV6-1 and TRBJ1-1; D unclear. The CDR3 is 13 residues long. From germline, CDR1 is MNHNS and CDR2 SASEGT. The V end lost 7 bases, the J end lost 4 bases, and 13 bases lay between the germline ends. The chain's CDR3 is CASTLLEGTEAFF. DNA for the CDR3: TGTGCCAGCACCTTGCTTGAGGGCACTGAAGCTTTCTTT.

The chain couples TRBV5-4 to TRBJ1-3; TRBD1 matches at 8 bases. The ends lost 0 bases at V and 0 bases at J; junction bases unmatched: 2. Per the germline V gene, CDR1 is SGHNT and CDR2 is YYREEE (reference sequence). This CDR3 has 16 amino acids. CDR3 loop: CASSLDRGSSGNTIYF. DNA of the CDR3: TGTGCCAGCAGCTTGGACAGGGGGAGCTCTGGAAACACCATATATTTT. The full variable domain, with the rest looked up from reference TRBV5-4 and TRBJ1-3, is ETGVTQSPTHLIKTRGQQVTLRCSSQSGHNTVSWYQQALGQGPQFIFQYYREEENGRGNFPPRFSGLQFPNYSSELNVNALELDDSALYLCASSLDRGSSGNTIYFGEGSWLTVV.

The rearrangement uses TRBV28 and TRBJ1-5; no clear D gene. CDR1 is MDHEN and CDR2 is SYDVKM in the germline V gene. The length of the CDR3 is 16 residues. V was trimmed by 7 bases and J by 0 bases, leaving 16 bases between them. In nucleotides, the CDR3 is TGTGCCAGCACCCCTAGACGGCTAAATAGCAATCAGCCCCAGCATTTT. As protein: CASTPRRLNSNQPQHF.

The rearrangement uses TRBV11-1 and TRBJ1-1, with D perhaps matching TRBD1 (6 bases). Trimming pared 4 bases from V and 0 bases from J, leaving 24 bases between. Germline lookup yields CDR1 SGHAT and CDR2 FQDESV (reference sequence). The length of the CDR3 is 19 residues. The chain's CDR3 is CASSSLRDMPLGVNTEAFF. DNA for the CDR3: TGTGCCAGCAGCTCCCTCCGGGACATGCCGCTTGGGGTGAACACTGAAGCTTTCTTT.